Given below is one T cell receptor (beta chain) in context. As yet, its antigen is unknown. Assay version v3.0 of immunoSEQ was used, and it was run at survey level. Libraries were prepared by immunoSEQ multiplex PCR; TCRdb keeps only in-frame clonotypes and omits some of them. The sample has approximately 15,000 clones; approximately 85% are singletons. The data are from a study of long-term antiretroviral therapy in people with HIV. The study, taken as a whole, reports: The study found that diversity rose after ART but stayed below transplant donor controls.

V lost 2 bases to trimming and J lost 7 bases, with 13 bases between them. The CDR3 extends over 14 amino acids. Germline V gene sequence: CDR1 MNHEY, CDR2 SMNVEV (reference sequence). A minimum of one pre-ART and two post-ART PBMC samples existed for each donor. Every specimen held between roughly 0.95-10 million cryopreserved PBMC. These were thawed and washed before DNA extraction. This clonotype was sampled from a man aged 40-49 years with HIV. The sequenced sample was unsorted PBMCs, obtained 6.2 years after starting antiretroviral therapy. This chain joins TRBV27 and TRBJ2-3; D is perhaps TRBD1 or TRBD2 (6 bases each). The CDR3 sequence: CASSLRGAFNTQYF. For the CDR3, the DNA is TGTGCCAGCAGTTTAAGGGGGGCATTCAATACGCAGTATTTT.